The clone carrying this T cell receptor beta chain was picked up one time. TCRdb's table, derived via immunoSEQ multiplex PCR, lists solely in-frame clones and lacks some. The repertoire has about 160,000 clones, about 95% of them found once; the top ten carry 13% to 15%. The data originate from a study of control samples from healthy donors and cancer patients. J lost 2 bases, V lost 0 bases, and 10 bases had no gene match. Looked up from germline, CDR1 is SGDLS and CDR2 is YYNGEE. The CDR3 contains 17 residues. The chain uses TRBV9 and TRBJ1-1, with TRBD1 identical over 7 bases. The sequencing input was PBMCs. The receptor comes from a man aged 55 to 70 with colorectal cancer. The CDR3: CASSVGHGGGKNTEAFF. In nucleotides, the CDR3 is TGTGCCAGCAGCGTAGGGCATGGAGGGGGCAAAAACACTGAAGCTTTCTTT.